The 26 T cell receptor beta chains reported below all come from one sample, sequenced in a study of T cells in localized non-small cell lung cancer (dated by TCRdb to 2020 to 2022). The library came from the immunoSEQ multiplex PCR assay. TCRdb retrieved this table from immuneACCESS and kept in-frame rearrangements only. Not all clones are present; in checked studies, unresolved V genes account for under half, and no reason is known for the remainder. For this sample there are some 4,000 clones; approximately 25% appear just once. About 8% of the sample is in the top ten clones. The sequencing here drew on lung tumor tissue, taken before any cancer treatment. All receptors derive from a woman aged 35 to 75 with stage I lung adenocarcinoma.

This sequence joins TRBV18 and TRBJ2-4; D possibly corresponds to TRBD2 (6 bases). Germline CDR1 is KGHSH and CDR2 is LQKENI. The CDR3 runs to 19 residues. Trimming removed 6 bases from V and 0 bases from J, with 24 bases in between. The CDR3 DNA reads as TGTGCCAGCTCGCATGGTCTATCCATGCGGGAATTAGCCAAAAACATTCAGTACTTC. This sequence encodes CASSHGLSMRELAKNIQYF.

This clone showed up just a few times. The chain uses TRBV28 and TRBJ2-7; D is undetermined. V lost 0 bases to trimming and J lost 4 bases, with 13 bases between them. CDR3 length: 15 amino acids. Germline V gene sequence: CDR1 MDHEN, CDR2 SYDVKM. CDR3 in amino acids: CASSLWQSGEYEQYF. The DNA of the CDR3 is TGTGCCAGCAGTTTATGGCAATCAGGCGAATACGAGCAGTACTTC.

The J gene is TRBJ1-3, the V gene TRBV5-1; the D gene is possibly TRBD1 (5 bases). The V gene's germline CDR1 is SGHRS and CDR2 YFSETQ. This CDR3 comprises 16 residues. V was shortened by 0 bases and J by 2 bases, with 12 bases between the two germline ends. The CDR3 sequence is CASSLESGVTGNTIYF. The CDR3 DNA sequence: TGCGCCAGCAGCTTGGAGTCGGGGGTAACTGGAAACACCATATATTTT. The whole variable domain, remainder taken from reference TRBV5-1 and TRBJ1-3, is KAGVTQTPRYLIKTRGQQVTLSCSPISGHRSVSWYQQTPGQGLQFLFEYFSETQRNKGNFPGRFSGRQFSNSRSEMNVSTLELGDSALYLCASSLESGVTGNTIYFGEGSWLTVV.

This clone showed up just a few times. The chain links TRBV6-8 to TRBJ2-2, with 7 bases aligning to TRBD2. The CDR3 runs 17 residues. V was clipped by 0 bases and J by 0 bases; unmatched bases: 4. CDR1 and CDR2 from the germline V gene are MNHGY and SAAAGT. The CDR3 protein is CASSYSRGGANTGELFF. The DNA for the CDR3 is TGTGCCAGCAGTTACTCGAGGGGAGGGGCGAACACCGGGGAGCTGTTTTTT.

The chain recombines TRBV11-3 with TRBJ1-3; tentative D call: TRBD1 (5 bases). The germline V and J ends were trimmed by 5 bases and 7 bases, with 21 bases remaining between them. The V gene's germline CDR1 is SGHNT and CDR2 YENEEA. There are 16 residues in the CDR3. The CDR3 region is CASSQTRSTGGNTIYF. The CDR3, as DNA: TGTGCCAGCAGCCAAACGCGATCTACAGGCGGTAACACCATATATTTT.

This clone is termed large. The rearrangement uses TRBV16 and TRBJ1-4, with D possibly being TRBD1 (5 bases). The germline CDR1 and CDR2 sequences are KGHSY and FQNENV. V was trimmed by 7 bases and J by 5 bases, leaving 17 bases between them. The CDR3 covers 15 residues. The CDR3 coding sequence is TGTGCCAGCACTACCACCGGGACGGTGAATGAAAAACTGTTTTTT. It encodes CASTTTGTVNEKLFF.

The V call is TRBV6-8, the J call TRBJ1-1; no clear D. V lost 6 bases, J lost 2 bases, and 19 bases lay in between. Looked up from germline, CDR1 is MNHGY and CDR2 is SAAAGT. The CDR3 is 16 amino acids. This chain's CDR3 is CASSAPGLRPNTEAFF. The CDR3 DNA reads TGTGCCAGCAGCGCGCCGGGCCTTAGGCCCAACACTGAAGCTTTCTTT.

The CDR3 protein is CASSVEWRGYEQYF. The CDR3 DNA is TGTGCCAGCAGCGTAGAGTGGAGGGGGTACGAGCAGTACTTC. The chain recombines TRBV9 with TRBJ2-7; D might be TRBD1 or TRBD2, each matching 6 bases. V lost 0 bases to trimming and J lost 4 bases, with 11 bases between them. The CDR3 is made up of 14 amino acids. Germline CDR1 SGDLS, CDR2 YYNGEE. Full variable domain (outside the CDR3, taken from reference TRBV9 and TRBJ2-7): DSGVTQTPKHLITATGQRVTLRCSPRSGDLSVYWYQQSLDQGLQFLIQYYNGEERAKGNILERFSAQQFPDLHSELNLSSLELGDSALYFCASSVEWRGYEQYFGPGTRLTVT.

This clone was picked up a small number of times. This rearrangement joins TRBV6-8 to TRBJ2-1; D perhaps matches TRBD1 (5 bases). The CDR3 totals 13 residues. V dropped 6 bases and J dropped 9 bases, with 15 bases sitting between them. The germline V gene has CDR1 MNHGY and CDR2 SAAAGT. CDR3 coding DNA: TGTGCCAGCAGGTTACATGTCAGGGCTGAGCAGTTCTTC. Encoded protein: CASRLHVRAEQFF.

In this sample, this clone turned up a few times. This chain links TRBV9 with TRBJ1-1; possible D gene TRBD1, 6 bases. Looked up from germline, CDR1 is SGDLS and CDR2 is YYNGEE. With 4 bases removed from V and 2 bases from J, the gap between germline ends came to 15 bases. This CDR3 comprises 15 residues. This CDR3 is CASSPPTGPNTEAFF. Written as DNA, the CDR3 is TGTGCCAGCAGCCCCCCGACAGGACCTAACACTGAAGCTTTCTTT.

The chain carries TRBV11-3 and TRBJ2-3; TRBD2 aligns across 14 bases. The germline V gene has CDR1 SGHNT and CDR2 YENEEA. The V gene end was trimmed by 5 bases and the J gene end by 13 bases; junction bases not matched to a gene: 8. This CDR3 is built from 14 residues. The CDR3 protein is CASSPGLAGGSEYF. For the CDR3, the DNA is TGTGCCAGCAGCCCTGGACTAGCGGGGGGTTCAGAGTATTTT.

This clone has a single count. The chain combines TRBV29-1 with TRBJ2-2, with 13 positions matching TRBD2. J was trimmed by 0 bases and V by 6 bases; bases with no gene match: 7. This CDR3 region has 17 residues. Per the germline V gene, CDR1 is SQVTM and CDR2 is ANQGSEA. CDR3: CSVPGGLAGTNTGELFF. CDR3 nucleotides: TGCAGCGTCCCAGGGGGACTAGCGGGGACGAACACCGGGGAGCTGTTTTTT.

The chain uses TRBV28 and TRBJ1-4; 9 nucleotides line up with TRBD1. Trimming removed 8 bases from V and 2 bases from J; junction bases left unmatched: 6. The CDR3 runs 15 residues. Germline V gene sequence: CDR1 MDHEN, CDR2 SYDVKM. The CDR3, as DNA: TGTGCCAGCGTGGACAGGGGTGGGACTAATGAAAAACTGTTTTTT. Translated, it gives CASVDRGGTNEKLFF.

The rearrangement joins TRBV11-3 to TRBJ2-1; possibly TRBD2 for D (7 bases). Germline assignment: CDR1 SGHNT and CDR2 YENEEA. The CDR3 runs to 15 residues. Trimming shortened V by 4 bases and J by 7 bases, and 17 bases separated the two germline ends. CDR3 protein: CASSSLTRGGNEQFF. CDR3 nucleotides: TGTGCCAGCAGCTCCCTGACTAGGGGGGGGAATGAGCAGTTCTTC.

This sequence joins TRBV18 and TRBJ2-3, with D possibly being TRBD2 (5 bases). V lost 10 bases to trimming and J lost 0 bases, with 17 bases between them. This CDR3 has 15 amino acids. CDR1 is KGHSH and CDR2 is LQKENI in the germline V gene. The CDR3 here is CATEKGEASTDTQYF. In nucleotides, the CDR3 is TGTGCCACCGAAAAGGGAGAGGCTAGCACAGATACGCAGTATTTT.

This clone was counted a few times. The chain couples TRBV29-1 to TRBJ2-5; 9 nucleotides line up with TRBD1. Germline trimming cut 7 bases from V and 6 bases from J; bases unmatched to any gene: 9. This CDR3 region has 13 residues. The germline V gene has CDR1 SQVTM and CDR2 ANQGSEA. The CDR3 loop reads CSATTTGGQTQYF. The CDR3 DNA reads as TGCAGCGCTACGACGACAGGGGGGCAGACCCAGTACTTC.

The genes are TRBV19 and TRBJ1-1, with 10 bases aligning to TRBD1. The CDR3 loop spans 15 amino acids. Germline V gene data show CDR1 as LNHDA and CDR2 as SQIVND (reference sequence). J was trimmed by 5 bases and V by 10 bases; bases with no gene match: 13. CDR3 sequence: CAIRNRDRGGTEAFF. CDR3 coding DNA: TGTGCCATCCGAAACCGGGACAGGGGTGGAACTGAAGCTTTCTTT.

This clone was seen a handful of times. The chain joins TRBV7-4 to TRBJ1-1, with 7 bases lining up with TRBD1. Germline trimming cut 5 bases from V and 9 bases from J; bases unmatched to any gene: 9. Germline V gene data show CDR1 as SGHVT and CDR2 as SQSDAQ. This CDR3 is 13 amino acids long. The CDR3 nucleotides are TGTGCCAGCAGCCGCGACGGGACAGAACAAGCTTTCTTT. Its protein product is CASSRDGTEQAFF.

The CDR3 coding sequence is TGTGCCAGTAGTATAGAAAGAGGGAGCACTGAAGCTTTCTTT. This encodes CASSIERGSTEAFF. This chain connects TRBV19 to TRBJ1-1; D ambiguous. This CDR3 is 14 amino acids long. Germline V gene sequence: CDR1 LNHDA, CDR2 SQIVND (reference sequence). Deletions cut 0 bases from V and 4 bases from J, with 9 bases between. Complete variable domain (other parts from reference TRBV19 and TRBJ1-1): DGGITQSPKYLFRKEGQNVTLSCEQNLNHDAMYWYRQDPGQGLRLIYYSQIVNDFQKGDIAEGYSVSREKKESFPLTVTSAQKNPTAFYLCASSIERGSTEAFFGQGTRLTVV.

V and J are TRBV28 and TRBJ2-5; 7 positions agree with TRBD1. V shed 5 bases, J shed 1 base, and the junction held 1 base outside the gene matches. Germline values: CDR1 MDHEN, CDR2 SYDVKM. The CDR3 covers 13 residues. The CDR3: CASSRTGQETQYF. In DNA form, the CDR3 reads TGTGCCAGCAGTAGGACAGGCCAAGAGACCCAGTACTTC.

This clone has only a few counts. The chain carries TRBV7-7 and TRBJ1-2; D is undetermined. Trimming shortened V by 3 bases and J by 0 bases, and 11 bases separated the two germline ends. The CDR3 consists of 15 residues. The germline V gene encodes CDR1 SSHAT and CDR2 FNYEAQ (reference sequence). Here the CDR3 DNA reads TGTGCCAGCAGCTTCCGAGATAGACCTAACTATGGCTACACCTTC. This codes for CASSFRDRPNYGYTF.

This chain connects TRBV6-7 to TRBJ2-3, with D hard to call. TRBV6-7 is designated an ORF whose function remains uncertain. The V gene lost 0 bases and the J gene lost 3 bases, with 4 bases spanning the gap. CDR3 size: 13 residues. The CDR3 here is CASSYSLTDTQYF. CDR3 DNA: TGTGCCAGCAGTTACTCGTTAACAGATACGCAGTATTTT.

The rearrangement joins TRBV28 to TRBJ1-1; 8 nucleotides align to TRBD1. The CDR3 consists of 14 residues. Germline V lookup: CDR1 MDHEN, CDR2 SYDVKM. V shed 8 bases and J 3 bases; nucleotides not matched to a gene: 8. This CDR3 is CASADRAPYTEAFF. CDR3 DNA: TGTGCCAGCGCGGACAGGGCGCCCTACACTGAAGCTTTCTTT.

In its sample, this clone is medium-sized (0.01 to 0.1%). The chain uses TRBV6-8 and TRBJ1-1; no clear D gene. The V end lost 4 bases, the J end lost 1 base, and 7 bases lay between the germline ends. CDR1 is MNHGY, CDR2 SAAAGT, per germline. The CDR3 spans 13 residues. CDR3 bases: TGTGCCAGCAGTTCCCTTTGGAACACTGAAGCTTTCTTT. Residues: CASSSLWNTEAFF.

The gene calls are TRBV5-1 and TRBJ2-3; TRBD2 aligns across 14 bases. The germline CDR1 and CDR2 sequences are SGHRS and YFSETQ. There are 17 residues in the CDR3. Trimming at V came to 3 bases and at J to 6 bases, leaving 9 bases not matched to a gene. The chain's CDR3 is CASSSRRTSGGKDTQYF. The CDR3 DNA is TGCGCCAGCAGCTCGCGGAGGACTAGCGGGGGGAAGGATACGCAGTATTTT. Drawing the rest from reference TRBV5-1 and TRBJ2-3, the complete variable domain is KAGVTQTPRYLIKTRGQQVTLSCSPISGHRSVSWYQQTPGQGLQFLFEYFSETQRNKGNFPGRFSGRQFSNSRSEMNVSTLELGDSALYLCASSSRRTSGGKDTQYFGPGTRLTVL.

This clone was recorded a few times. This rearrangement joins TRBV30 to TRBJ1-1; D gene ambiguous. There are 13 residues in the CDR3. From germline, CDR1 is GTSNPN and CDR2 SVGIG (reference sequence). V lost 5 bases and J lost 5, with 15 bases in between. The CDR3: CAWVGTLRTEAFF. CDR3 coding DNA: TGTGCCTGGGTTGGTACCCTGAGGACTGAAGCTTTCTTT.